One and the same sample provided the 21 T cell receptor beta chains below, sequenced in a study of T cell responses to AZD1222 COVID-19 vaccine. Sequenced by immunoSEQ multiplex PCR; TCRdb stores in-frame clones only, minus some. The sample consists of 150,000 to 200,000 clones, approximately 93% of them appearing once. The sequenced sample was peripheral blood, obtained on day 0 of AZD1222 vaccination. The receptors shown here come from an adult in good health.

This rearrangement joins TRBV6-1 to TRBJ1-1, with TRBD1 matching 9 bases. With V trimmed by 0 bases and J by 11 bases, 1 base remained unmatched. CDR1 MNHNS and CDR2 SASEGT come from the germline V gene. This CDR3 has 12 residues. CDR3 in amino acids: CASSEAGTGAFF. The CDR3 nucleotides read TGTGCCAGCAGTGAAGCGGGGACAGGGGCTTTCTTT.

This rearrangement joins TRBV28 to TRBJ1-2; D call uncertain. V was pared by 9 bases and J by 6 bases, with 14 bases between. The CDR3 is 12 amino acids. Germline V gene lookup returns CDR1 MDHEN and CDR2 SYDVKM. CDR3 in DNA: TGTGCCAGTTCGTGGGTGACTAATGGCTACACCTTC. As protein: CASSWVTNGYTF.

The CDR3 protein is CASSQVIRSTDTQYF. CDR3 bases: TGTGCCAGCAGCCAAGTCATAAGAAGCACAGATACGCAGTATTTT. The rearrangement links TRBV4-2 to TRBJ2-3; D remains unclear. The V gene's germline CDR1 is LGHNA and CDR2 YNFKEQ. The CDR3 has 15 amino acids. V lost 1 base, J lost 0 bases, and 8 bases lay in between.

The chain combines TRBV5-6 with TRBJ1-4; D not resolved. CDR3 size: 14 residues. The V gene's germline CDR1 is SGHDT and CDR2 YYEEEE. V lost 0 bases, J lost 6 bases, and 9 bases lay in between. CDR3 nucleotide sequence: TGTGCCAGCAGCTTGGGAGGAATTTATGAAAAACTGTTTTTT. This codes for CASSLGGIYEKLFF. The full variable domain, in which reference TRBV5-6 and TRBJ1-4 provide the parts outside the CDR3, is DAGVTQSPTHLIKTRGQQVTLRCSPKSGHDTVSWYQQALGQGPQFIFQYYEEEERQRGNFPDRFSGHQFPNYSSELNVNALLLGDSALYLCASSLGGIYEKLFFGSGTQLSVL.

This clone was picked up a small number of times. The CDR3 region is CASSETLAGAPYEQYF. CDR3 bases: TGTGCCAGCAGTGAAACCTTAGCGGGGGCCCCCTACGAGCAGTACTTC. This sequence joins TRBV6-1 and TRBJ2-7; 9 bases fit TRBD2. Germline V CDR1 and CDR2: MNHNS, SASEGT. The trim removed 2 bases at V and 2 bases at J, leaving 7 bases unmatched. This CDR3 is 16 amino acids long.

The chain couples TRBV18 to TRBJ2-5, with D unresolved. CDR1 and CDR2 from the germline V gene are KGHSH and LQKENI. This CDR3 is 13 amino acids long. V lost 3 bases and J lost 1, with 6 bases in between. CDR3 DNA: TGTGCCAGCTCACCGGCATCCCAAGAGACCCAGTACTTC. Translating it yields CASSPASQETQYF.

V and J are TRBV7-8 and TRBJ2-3; no reliable D call. Trimming pared 3 bases from V and 0 bases from J, leaving 10 bases between. Germline CDR1 SGHVS, CDR2 FQNEAQ. The CDR3 has 15 amino acids. The CDR3 sequence is CASSFDPRSTDTQYF. The CDR3 coding sequence is TGTGCCAGCAGCTTCGACCCACGGAGCACAGATACGCAGTATTTT.

This clone has only one observation. The rearrangement uses TRBV28 and TRBJ1-1; D may be TRBD1 (5 bases). The CDR3 is 15 amino acids. Germline-derived CDR1 and CDR2 are MDHEN and SYDVKM. The V and J ends lost 6 bases and 6 bases respectively, with 20 bases between them. CDR3 bases: TGTGCCAGCAGCGCTTCTACTAAGTTAGGGGCTGAAGCTTTCTTT. This codes for CASSASTKLGAEAFF. Filled out from reference TRBV28 and TRBJ1-1, the complete variable domain reads DVKVTQSSRYLVKRTGEKVFLECVQDMDHENMFWYRQDPGLGLRLIYFSYDVKMKEKGDIPEGYSVSREKKERFSLILESASTNQTSMYLCASSASTKLGAEAFFGQGTRLTVV.

The V and J genes are TRBV5-4 and TRBJ1-2; 7 nucleotides align to TRBD1. The CDR3 spans 16 residues. J gave up 3 bases and V 5 bases, and 13 bases lay outside the gene matches. Germline V gene data show CDR1 as SGHNT and CDR2 as YYREEE (reference sequence). The CDR3 loop is CASRLKSTGTDYGYTF. The CDR3 bases are TGTGCCAGCAGACTCAAGTCAACCGGGACAGACTATGGCTACACCTTC.

The chain carries TRBV3-1 (or the pseudogene TRBV3-2) and TRBJ1-4; 7 nucleotides align to TRBD1. The CDR3 is made up of 14 amino acids. Germline CDR1 reads LGHDT; CDR2 reads YNNKEL (reference sequence). V gave up 4 bases and J gave up 8 bases; unmatched junction bases: 7. The CDR3: CASSPGGGPEKLFF. The CDR3 DNA reads as TGTGCCAGCAGCCCAGGGGGGGGACCCGAAAAACTGTTTTTT.

The rearrangement joins TRBV7-9 to TRBJ1-5; D unclear. The CDR3 runs 12 residues. Germline V CDR1 and CDR2: SEHNR, FQNEAQ (reference sequence). Trimming left V 6 bases short and J 1 base short, with 4 bases between. CDR3 amino acids: CASSLSNQPQHF. CDR3 sequence (DNA): TGTGCCAGCAGTCTAAGCAATCAGCCCCAGCATTTT.

The CDR3: CASSTRWWGDNQPQHF. The CDR3 bases are TGTGCCAGCAGCACGCGGTGGTGGGGGGATAATCAGCCCCAGCATTTT. This sequence joins TRBV2 and TRBJ1-5; D possibly corresponds to TRBD1 (5 bases). Germline CDR1 is SNHLY and CDR2 is FYNNEI. The CDR3 consists of 16 residues. V lost 6 bases to trimming and J lost 4 bases, with 19 bases between them.

The chain is built from TRBV21-1 and TRBJ1-2. TRBV21-1 is a pseudogene segment. CDR3 length: 14 amino acids. The CDR3 coding sequence is TGTGCCAGCAGCCGGGGCGACGGGGGGTATGGCTACACCTTC. Translating it yields CASSRGDGGYGYTF.

This clone was seen only once. This rearrangement joins TRBV27 to TRBJ2-7; D possibly matches TRBD1 or TRBD2 (6 bases each). CDR3 length: 13 residues. V lost 2 bases to trimming and J lost 7 bases, with 12 bases between them. The germline CDR1 and CDR2 sequences are MNHEY and SMNVEV (reference sequence). CDR3 sequence reads: CASSLGGQREQYF. DNA for the CDR3: TGTGCCAGCAGTTTAGGGGGGCAGAGGGAGCAGTACTTC.

This chain links TRBV18 with TRBJ1-1, with no clear D. Germline values: CDR1 KGHSH, CDR2 LQKENI. With 6 bases removed from V and 5 bases from J, the gap between germline ends came to 13 bases. The length of the CDR3 is 13 residues. Here the CDR3 DNA reads TGTGCCAGCTCCCTATCGGAAGTGACTGAAGCTTTCTTT. The encoded protein is CASSLSEVTEAFF.

The genes are TRBV24-1 and TRBJ2-3; D gene uncertain. Germline V CDR1 and CDR2: KGHDR, SFDVKD. CDR3 length: 14 residues. The V end lost 9 bases, the J end lost 6 bases, and 18 bases lay between the germline ends. In nucleotides, the CDR3 is TGTGCCACCGGCCCTAATTCGGCTACGGATACGCAGTATTTT. Protein sequence: CATGPNSATDTQYF.

The chain combines TRBV6-1 with TRBJ2-5, with 7 bases identical to TRBD2. The V gene end was trimmed by 2 bases and the J gene end by 5 bases; junction bases not matched to a gene: 8. In germline, CDR1 is MNHNS, CDR2 SASEGT. The CDR3 covers 15 residues. CDR3 sequence (DNA): TGTGCCAGCAGTGAAAGGCGGGGGAAGCGGGAGACCCAGTACTTC. It encodes CASSERRGKRETQYF.

This chain joins TRBV9 and TRBJ1-4; D gene ambiguous. The V end was cut by 4 bases, the J end by 5 bases, with 12 bases between. The CDR3 extends over 14 amino acids. The V gene's germline CDR1 is SGDLS and CDR2 YYNGEE. CDR3 in amino acids: CASSPDTANEKLFF. The DNA for the CDR3 is TGTGCCAGCAGCCCAGACACCGCAAATGAAAAACTGTTTTTT. Looking up the rest from reference TRBV9 and TRBJ1-4 gives the full variable domain: DSGVTQTPKHLITATGQRVTLRCSPRSGDLSVYWYQQSLDQGLQFLIQYYNGEERAKGNILERFSAQQFPDLHSELNLSSLELGDSALYFCASSPDTANEKLFFGSGTQLSVL.

A word on this clone: The sample holds other DNA sequences that translate to the same CDR3. The rearrangement uses TRBV3-1 (or the pseudogene TRBV3-2) and TRBJ2-7; no clear D. Trimming removed 3 bases from V and 1 base from J, with 1 base in between. The length of the CDR3 is 11 residues. CDR1 is LGHDT and CDR2 is YNNKEL in the germline V gene (reference sequence). The CDR3 spells CASSHSYEQYF. The CDR3 DNA follows: TGTGCCAGCAGCCATTCCTACGAGCAGTACTTC.

The chain employs TRBV15 and TRBJ2-5; D remains ambiguous. CDR1 and CDR2 (germline): LNHNV, YYDKDF (reference sequence). The CDR3 has 14 residues. Trimming left V 5 bases short and J 4 bases short, with 14 bases between. The CDR3 loop reads CATSSPLRVETQYF. CDR3 sequence (DNA): TGTGCCACCAGCTCCCCTCTTAGGGTAGAGACCCAGTACTTC.

The rearrangement joins TRBV19 to TRBJ2-1; no firm D call. Deletions cut 0 bases from V and 3 bases from J, with 15 bases between. The germline V gene encodes CDR1 LNHDA and CDR2 SQIVND (reference sequence). The CDR3 has 17 amino acids. As DNA, the CDR3 is TGTGCCAGTAGTATAGATGGTCGCAGTCCTGACTACAATGAGCAGTTCTTC. It specifies CASSIDGRSPDYNEQFF.